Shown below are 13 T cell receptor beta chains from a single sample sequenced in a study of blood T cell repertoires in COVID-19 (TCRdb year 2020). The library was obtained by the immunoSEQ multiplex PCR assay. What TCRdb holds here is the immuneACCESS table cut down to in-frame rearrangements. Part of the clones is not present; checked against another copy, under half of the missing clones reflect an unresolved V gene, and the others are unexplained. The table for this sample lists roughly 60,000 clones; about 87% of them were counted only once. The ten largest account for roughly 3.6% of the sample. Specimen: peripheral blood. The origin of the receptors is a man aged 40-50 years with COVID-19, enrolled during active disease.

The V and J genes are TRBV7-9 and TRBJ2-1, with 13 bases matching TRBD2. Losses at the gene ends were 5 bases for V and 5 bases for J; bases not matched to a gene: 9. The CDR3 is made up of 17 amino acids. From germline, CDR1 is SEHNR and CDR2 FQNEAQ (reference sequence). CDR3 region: CASSRLAGGVRNNEQFF. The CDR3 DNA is TGTGCCAGCAGCAGACTAGCGGGAGGAGTGCGGAACAATGAGCAGTTCTTC.

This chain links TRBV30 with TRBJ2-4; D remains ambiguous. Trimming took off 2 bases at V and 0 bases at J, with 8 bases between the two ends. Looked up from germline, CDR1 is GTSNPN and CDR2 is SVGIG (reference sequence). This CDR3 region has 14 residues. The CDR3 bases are TGTGCCTGGAGTTTTAGACTAGCCAAAAACATTCAGTACTTC. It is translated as CAWSFRLAKNIQYF.

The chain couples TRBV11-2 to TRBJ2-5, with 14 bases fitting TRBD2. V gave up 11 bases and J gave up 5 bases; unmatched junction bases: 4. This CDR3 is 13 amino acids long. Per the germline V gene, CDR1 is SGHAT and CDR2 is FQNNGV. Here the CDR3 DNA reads TGTGCCGGGAGGACTAGCGGGGGGGAGACCCAGTACTTC. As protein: CAGRTSGGETQYF.

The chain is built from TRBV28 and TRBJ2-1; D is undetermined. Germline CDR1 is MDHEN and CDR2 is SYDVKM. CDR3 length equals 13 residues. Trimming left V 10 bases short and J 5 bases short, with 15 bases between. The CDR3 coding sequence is TGTGCCACCAACATCTACTACGACAATGAGCAGTTCTTC. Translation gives CATNIYYDNEQFF.

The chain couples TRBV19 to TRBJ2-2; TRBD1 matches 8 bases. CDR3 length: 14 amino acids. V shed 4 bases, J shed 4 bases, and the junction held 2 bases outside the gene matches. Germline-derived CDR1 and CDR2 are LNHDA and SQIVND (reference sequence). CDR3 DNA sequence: TGTGCCAGTAGTAAACAGGGGGTCACCGGGGAGCTGTTTTTT. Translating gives CASSKQGVTGELFF.

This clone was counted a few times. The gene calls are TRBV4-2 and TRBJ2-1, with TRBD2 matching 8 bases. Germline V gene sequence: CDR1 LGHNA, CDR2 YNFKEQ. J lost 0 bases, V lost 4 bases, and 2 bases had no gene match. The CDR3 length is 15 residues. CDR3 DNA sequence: TGTGCCAGCAGCCTCAGCGGGAGCTCCTACAATGAGCAGTTCTTC. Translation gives CASSLSGSSYNEQFF.

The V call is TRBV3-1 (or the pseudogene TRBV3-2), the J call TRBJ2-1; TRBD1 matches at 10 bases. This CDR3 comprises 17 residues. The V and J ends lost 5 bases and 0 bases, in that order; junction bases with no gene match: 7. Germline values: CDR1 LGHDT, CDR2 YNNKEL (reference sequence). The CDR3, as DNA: TGTGCCAGCAGCTATGGGACAGGGGCCTTCTCCTACAATGAGCAGTTCTTC. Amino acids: CASSYGTGAFSYNEQFF.

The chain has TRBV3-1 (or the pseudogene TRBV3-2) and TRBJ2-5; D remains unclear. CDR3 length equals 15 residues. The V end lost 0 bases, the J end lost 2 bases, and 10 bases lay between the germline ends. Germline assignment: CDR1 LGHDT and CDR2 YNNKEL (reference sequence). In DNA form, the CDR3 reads TGTGCCAGCAGCCAAGAAGCCCAGACTCAAGAGACCCAGTACTTC. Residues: CASSQEAQTQETQYF.

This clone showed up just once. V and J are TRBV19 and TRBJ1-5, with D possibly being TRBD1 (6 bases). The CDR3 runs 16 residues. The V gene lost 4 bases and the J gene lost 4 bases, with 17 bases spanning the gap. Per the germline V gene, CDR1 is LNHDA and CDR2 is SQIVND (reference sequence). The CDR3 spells CASSTLQGFGNQPQHF. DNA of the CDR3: TGTGCCAGTAGTACCCTACAGGGATTTGGGAATCAGCCCCAGCATTTT. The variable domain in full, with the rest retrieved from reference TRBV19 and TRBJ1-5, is DGGITQSPKYLFRKEGQNVTLSCEQNLNHDAMYWYRQDPGQGLRLIYYSQIVNDFQKGDIAEGYSVSREKKESFPLTVTSAQKNPTAFYLCASSTLQGFGNQPQHFGDGTRLSIL.

CDR3 sequence (DNA): TGTGCCAGCAGCCCGGGACAGGGTGAAGGCTACACCTTC. Translated: CASSPGQGEGYTF. This sequence joins TRBV7-9 and TRBJ1-2; 9 bases agree with TRBD1. This CDR3 spans 13 amino acids. The germline V gene has CDR1 SEHNR and CDR2 FQNEAQ (reference sequence). Losses at the gene ends were 5 bases for V and 8 bases for J; bases not matched to a gene: 6.

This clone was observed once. This CDR3 reads CAWSRTGQGAKFVETQYF. CDR3 bases: TGTGCCTGGAGTAGGACGGGACAGGGGGCTAAGTTTGTAGAGACCCAGTACTTC. V gene TRBV30 combines with J gene TRBJ2-5; the match to TRBD1 covers 12 bases. Germline V gives CDR1 GTSNPN, CDR2 SVGIG (reference sequence). The CDR3 runs to 18 residues. V shed 2 bases and J 4 bases; nucleotides not matched to a gene: 14.

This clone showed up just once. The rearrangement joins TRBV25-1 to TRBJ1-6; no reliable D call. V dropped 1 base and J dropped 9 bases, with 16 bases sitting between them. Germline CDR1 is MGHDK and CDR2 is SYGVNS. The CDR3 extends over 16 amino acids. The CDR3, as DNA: TGTGCCAGCAGTGAATCCAGGCCCTCCTTAGGTTCACCCCTCCACTTT. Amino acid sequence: CASSESRPSLGSPLHF.

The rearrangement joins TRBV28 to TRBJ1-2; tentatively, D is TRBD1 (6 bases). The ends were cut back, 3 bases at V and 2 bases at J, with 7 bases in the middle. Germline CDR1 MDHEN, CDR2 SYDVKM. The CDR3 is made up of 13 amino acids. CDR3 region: CASSFQGNYGYTF. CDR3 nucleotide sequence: TGTGCCAGCAGTTTTCAGGGGAACTATGGCTACACCTTC.